The rows below give T cell receptor beta chains drawn from one sample of a study of blood T cell repertoires in COVID-19. TCRdb's copy holds only in-frame clones and misses some; the assay was immunoSEQ multiplex PCR. This table holds roughly 440,000 clones, about 87% found once. Material: peripheral blood. The origin of the receptors is a woman between 45 and 65 years old with COVID-19, enrolled during active disease. The CDR3 runs from the conserved cysteine through the conserved F or W. A D gene is named only where the DNA matches it firmly. For some rows the clone size is stated as once, few or many, or as a class when expanded; others skip it.

cdr3_nt: TGTGCCAGCACTCCGACAGGGAGGAGTTACGAGCAGTACTTC
cdr3_aa: CASTPTGRSYEQYF
j_call: TRBJ2-7
v_call: TRBV2
clone_size: once
d_call: -

cdr3_nt: -
cdr3_aa: CASSSSTGGGYNEQFF
j_call: TRBJ2-1
v_call: TRBV27
clone_size: -
d_call: -

cdr3_nt: TGTGCCAGCAGCTACATGACAGAAGCTTTCTTT
cdr3_aa: CASSYMTEAFF
j_call: TRBJ1-1
v_call: TRBV6-6
clone_size: -
d_call: -

cdr3_nt: TGTGCCAGCAGCTGGGGACAAATGAACACTGAAGCTTTCTTT
cdr3_aa: CASSWGQMNTEAFF
j_call: TRBJ1-1
v_call: TRBV5-4
clone_size: -
d_call: -

cdr3_nt: TGTGCCAGCAGTCTCGTCTTCAATCAGCCCCAGCATTTT
cdr3_aa: CASSLVFNQPQHF
j_call: TRBJ1-5
v_call: TRBV2
clone_size: -
d_call: -

cdr3_nt: TGTGCCACCTCGGGACAGGGAGTCACCGGGGAGCTGTTTTTT
cdr3_aa: CATSGQGVTGELFF
j_call: TRBJ2-2
v_call: TRBV24-1
clone_size: -
d_call: TRBD1

cdr3_nt: TGTGCCAGCAGCTTCAGGGACACATCTTATACGCAGTATTTT
cdr3_aa: CASSFRDTSYTQYF
j_call: TRBJ2-3
v_call: TRBV7-2
clone_size: -
d_call: -

cdr3_nt: TGTGCCAGCAGCCTCCAAGAGACCCAGTACTTC
cdr3_aa: CASSLQETQYF
j_call: TRBJ2-5
v_call: TRBV11-1
clone_size: -
d_call: -

cdr3_nt: TGCACCAGCAGCCCCCCCGGGACAGGGGTCCCCTTCTTCCTGAACACTGAAGCTTTCTTT
cdr3_aa: CTSSPPGTGVPFFLNTEAFF
j_call: TRBJ1-1
v_call: TRBV1
clone_size: -
d_call: -

cdr3_nt: TGTGCCAGCAGCAAGACCGGGACTAGCGGGGGCCTTGGCACCGGGGAGCTGTTTTTT
cdr3_aa: CASSKTGTSGGLGTGELFF
j_call: TRBJ2-2
v_call: TRBV6-4
clone_size: few
d_call: TRBD2

cdr3_nt: TGTGCCAGCAGCACTAGCGGGGGGCCCTACAATGAGCAGTTCTTC
cdr3_aa: CASSTSGGPYNEQFF
j_call: TRBJ2-1
v_call: TRBV4-2
clone_size: -
d_call: TRBD2

cdr3_nt: TGCGCCAGCATGCCCGGGAAAAACATTCAGTACTTC
cdr3_aa: CASMPGKNIQYF
j_call: TRBJ2-4
v_call: TRBV23-1
clone_size: -
d_call: -

cdr3_nt: TGTGCCAGCAGTTCCCACGCGAATGAGCAGTTCTTC
cdr3_aa: CASSSHANEQFF
j_call: TRBJ2-1
v_call: TRBV27
clone_size: -
d_call: -

cdr3_nt: TGTGCCAGCTCACTAGACAGCTATGGCTACACCTTC
cdr3_aa: CASSLDSYGYTF
j_call: TRBJ1-2
v_call: TRBV18
clone_size: -
d_call: -

cdr3_nt: TGTGCCAGCAGTCCTGGGACTAGCGGGGGGAATGAGCAGTTCTTC
cdr3_aa: CASSPGTSGGNEQFF
j_call: TRBJ2-1
v_call: TRBV9
clone_size: -
d_call: TRBD2

cdr3_nt: TGTGCCAGTAGTATTTCCCAGTATTACCTGGAGAATAACAATCAGCCCCAGCATTTT
cdr3_aa: CASSISQYYLENNNQPQHF
j_call: TRBJ1-5
v_call: TRBV19
clone_size: -
d_call: -

cdr3_nt: TGTGCCAGCAGCGGACAGGGTGATGGAGCTTTCTTT
cdr3_aa: CASSGQGDGAFF
j_call: TRBJ1-1
v_call: TRBV28
clone_size: -
d_call: TRBD1

cdr3_nt: TGTGCCAGCAGCTTAGGAGGCAGCCAGCCCCAGCATTTT
cdr3_aa: CASSLGGSQPQHF
j_call: TRBJ1-5
v_call: TRBV11-2
clone_size: -
d_call: -

cdr3_nt: TGTGCCAGCAGCTTAGTTTTCACTAGCGGAAGGAATGAGCAGTTCTTC
cdr3_aa: CASSLVFTSGRNEQFF
j_call: TRBJ2-1
v_call: TRBV7-8
clone_size: -
d_call: TRBD2

cdr3_nt: TGTGCCTGGACGTGGGGCATGAACACTGAAGCTTTCTTT
cdr3_aa: CAWTWGMNTEAFF
j_call: TRBJ1-1
v_call: TRBV30
clone_size: -
d_call: -

cdr3_nt: TGTGCCACCAGTGATACGGTGCGGTCACCCTACGAGCAGTACTTC
cdr3_aa: CATSDTVRSPYEQYF
j_call: TRBJ2-7
v_call: TRBV24-1
clone_size: -
d_call: -

cdr3_nt: TGCGCCAGCAGCTGGACCGGGGCGGGGGGGCCCTCCTACGAGCAGTACTTC
cdr3_aa: CASSWTGAGGPSYEQYF
j_call: TRBJ2-7
v_call: TRBV5-1
clone_size: -
d_call: TRBD2

cdr3_nt: TGTGCCACCACCTGGGACAGAACTAATTCACCCCTCCACTTT
cdr3_aa: CATTWDRTNSPLHF
j_call: TRBJ1-6
v_call: TRBV15
clone_size: -
d_call: TRBD1

cdr3_nt: TGCGCCAGCAGCTTGGCGGGTTTCGGACAGAGAGAGCAGTACTTC
cdr3_aa: CASSLAGFGQREQYF
j_call: TRBJ2-7
v_call: TRBV5-1
clone_size: -
d_call: -

cdr3_nt: TGTGCCAGCAGTTGGAGGGAGAGCTCCTACGAGCAGTACTTC
cdr3_aa: CASSWRESSYEQYF
j_call: TRBJ2-7
v_call: TRBV27
clone_size: -
d_call: -

cdr3_nt: TGTGCCAGCAGCTTAGGGGTGACGAGGGGGAGCTCCTACGAGCAGTACTTC
cdr3_aa: CASSLGVTRGSSYEQYF
j_call: TRBJ2-7
v_call: TRBV11-2
clone_size: once
d_call: -

cdr3_nt: TGTGCCAGCAGCTTGATGGGACAGCCAGGCGGGGAGCTGTTTTTT
cdr3_aa: CASSLMGQPGGELFF
j_call: TRBJ2-2
v_call: TRBV11-2
clone_size: -
d_call: TRBD1

cdr3_nt: TGTGCCTCGGGGAGAGGGGGACCCTCCATGCCTCAGATGAACACTGAAGCTTTCTTT
cdr3_aa: CASGRGGPSMPQMNTEAFF
j_call: TRBJ1-1
v_call: TRBV2
clone_size: -
d_call: -

cdr3_nt: TGTGCCAGCAGCTTAAACAGTCCCTATGGCTACACCTTC
cdr3_aa: CASSLNSPYGYTF
j_call: TRBJ1-2
v_call: TRBV7-2
clone_size: -
d_call: -

cdr3_nt: TGTGCCAGCAGCGCTCCTGAGAGGACGGGATACAATGAGCAGTTCTTC
cdr3_aa: CASSAPERTGYNEQFF
j_call: TRBJ2-1
v_call: TRBV9
clone_size: -
d_call: -

cdr3_nt: TGTGCCAGCAGCCCCTCCCCAGGGGCCTATTCACCCCTCCACTTT
cdr3_aa: CASSPSPGAYSPLHF
j_call: TRBJ1-6
v_call: TRBV9
clone_size: once
d_call: -

cdr3_nt: TGTGCCACCGAAGGAGGACCCCAGAGGGAAAAACTGTTTTTT
cdr3_aa: CATEGGPQREKLFF
j_call: TRBJ1-4
v_call: TRBV7-9
clone_size: once
d_call: -

cdr3_nt: TGTGCCAGTAGGTCCGGGACACTTTATGGCTACACCTTC
cdr3_aa: CASRSGTLYGYTF
j_call: TRBJ1-2
v_call: TRBV19
clone_size: once
d_call: -

cdr3_nt: TGCAGTGCTGCAGGGGGAGAGACCCAGTACTTC
cdr3_aa: CSAAGGETQYF
j_call: TRBJ2-5
v_call: TRBV20-1
clone_size: -
d_call: TRBD1

cdr3_nt: TGTGCCAGCAGCCCTCCGGGACAGACGAACACTGAAGCTTTCTTT
cdr3_aa: CASSPPGQTNTEAFF
j_call: TRBJ1-1
v_call: TRBV3-1/TRBV3-2
clone_size: -
d_call: TRBD1

cdr3_nt: TGCGCCAGCAGAATAGGGGAATATAGCAATCAGCCCCAGCATTTT
cdr3_aa: CASRIGEYSNQPQHF
j_call: TRBJ1-5
v_call: TRBV5-1
clone_size: -
d_call: -

cdr3_nt: TGCGCCAGCAGCTCGGAGGGGAGCTCCTATAATTCACCCCTCCACTTT
cdr3_aa: CASSSEGSSYNSPLHF
j_call: TRBJ1-6
v_call: TRBV5-1
clone_size: -
d_call: -

cdr3_nt: TGTGCCAGCAGCGTAGCCAGCGGGGGGAAAGATACGCAGTATTTT
cdr3_aa: CASSVASGGKDTQYF
j_call: TRBJ2-3
v_call: TRBV9
clone_size: -
d_call: TRBD2